The 18 T cell receptor beta chains reported below all come from one sample, sequenced in a study of CD8+ T cells in alopecia areata. Following RNA extraction, reverse transcription yielded cDNA that acted as the sequencing template. Assay used: immunoSEQ multiplex PCR; TCRdb lists only in-frame clones, some missing. The sample counts roughly 120,000 clones, none seen once; the ten largest own around 19%. The sequenced material came from lesional skin. The receptors stem from a C3H/HeJ mouse with alopecia areata. This mouse strain has H2-k as its MHC haplotype.

The sample holds a few counts of this clone. The gene symbols are mouse symbols. CDR3 bases read: TGTGCCAGCAGTGATTGGCAGGAGTCCAACGAA. It codes for CASSDWQESNE. Given in full, the CDR3 is CASSDWQESNERLFF. The chain links TRBV13-3 to TRBJ1-4; D is uncertain. The missing CDR3 end, 4 residues past where the read stops, is filled in from the germline J gene. Germline values: CDR1 NNHDY, CDR2 SYVADS. Trimming removed 1 base at V and 2 bases at J, with 9 bases between. There are 15 residues in the CDR3.

This clone was recorded at least ten times. Germline and genes: mouse. The read ends 4 residues before the CDR3 terminus; that terminus is restored from the germline J gene. The chain uses TRBV1 and TRBJ2-3, with 10 positions matching TRBD1. The CDR3 covers 16 residues. V lost 1 base, J lost 1 base, and 2 bases stayed unmatched. From germline, CDR1 is NSQYPW and CDR2 LRSPGD (reference sequence). The CDR3 spells CTCSAAGTGGAETLYF. CDR3 DNA (partial): TGCACCTGCAGTGCAGCCGGGACAGGGGGTGCAGAA.

The sample holds many counts of this clone. Genes and germline come from the mouse. Read data end 4 residues before the CDR3 end; the end is taken from the germline J gene. V and J are TRBV17 and TRBJ2-3; 10 nucleotides line up with TRBD2. V was clipped by 0 bases and J by 1 base; unmatched bases: 1. Germline V gene sequence: CDR1 MNHDT, CDR2 YYDKIL. The CDR3 length is 16 residues. CDR3: CASSRDWGGGAETLYF. The covered CDR3 bases are TGTGCTAGCAGTAGAGACTGGGGGGGCGGTGCAGAA.

This clone was recorded a few times. The genes and germline here are from mouse. The read halts 4 residues ahead of the CDR3 end, with the missing end drawn from the germline J gene. The chain links TRBV19 to TRBJ2-7; 11 bases line up with TRBD2. The length of the CDR3 is 15 residues. The germline V gene has CDR1 FNHDT and CDR2 SITEND (reference sequence). The DNA read from the CDR3 is TGTGCCAGCAGTATAAGAACTGGGGGGGCGTAT. Translating gives CASSIRTGGAY. The whole CDR3 region reads CASSIRTGGAYEQYF.

A note on this clone: The genes are named according to mouse. The read finishes 4 residues shy of the CDR3 end, and the germline J gene is used to complete it. The chain uses TRBV14 and TRBJ2-1; unclear D gene. V lost 2 bases to trimming and J lost 0 bases, with 9 bases between them. The CDR3 covers 15 residues. Germline lookup yields CDR1 SGHDT and CDR2 FRDEAV. Incomplete CDR3 DNA: TGTGCCAGCAGTTTAGAAGGGTATAACTATGCT. Encoded protein: CASSLEGYNYA. The CDR3 in its entirety is CASSLEGYNYAEQFF.

This clone is labeled as large. These gene names are mouse names. The DNA read from the CDR3 is TGTGCCAGCAGTGGCAGGGAGAAC. It specifies CASSGREN. The whole CDR3 sequence reads CASSGRENTLYF. J is TRBJ2-4 and V is TRBV13-3; TRBD1 is a possible D gene (5 bases). The read comes to an end 4 residues before the CDR3 does, leaving the germline J gene to fill in the end. The CDR3 is 12 amino acids. Germline CDR1 reads NNHDY; CDR2 reads SYVADS.

The sample holds a few counts of this clone. The genes and germline here are from mouse. With the read ending 4 residues before the CDR3 end, the germline J gene is used to fill in that end. The chain carries TRBV13-3 and TRBJ2-2, with 9 bases matching TRBD2. The CDR3 has 16 residues. Germline CDR1 NNHDY, CDR2 SYVADS. The junction had 5 bases not matched to a gene; V was cut back by 5 bases and J by 0 bases. CDR3 amino acids: CASRPDWGTNTGQLYF. Partial CDR3 DNA: TGTGCCAGCAGGCCCGACTGGGGGACAAACACCGGG. Together with reference TRBV13-3 and TRBJ2-2, the CDR3 gives the full variable domain: EAAVTQSPRSKVAVTGGKVTLSCHQTNNHDYMYWYRQDTGHGLRLIHYSYVADSTEKGDIPDGYKASRPSQENFSLILELASLSQTAVYFCASRPDWGTNTGQLYFGEGSKLTVL.

This clone was observed a handful of times. The germline and genes are mouse ones. The sequenced CDR3 bases are TGTGCCAGCAGTGGCCGGGACTGGGGAGAAGAC. Its translation is CASSGRDWGED. The full CDR3 sequence reads CASSGRDWGEDTQYF. The V call is TRBV13-3, the J call TRBJ2-5; 10 bases align to TRBD2. The read halts 4 residues ahead of the CDR3 end, with the missing end drawn from the germline J gene. Germline V lookup: CDR1 NNHDY, CDR2 SYVADS. The CDR3 is 15 amino acids.

Concerning this clone: Germline and genes here are mouse. The read terminates 4 residues before the CDR3 end, so the remaining end is supplied by the germline J gene. The chain recombines TRBV1 with TRBJ1-4; the match to TRBD1 covers 7 bases. The junction had 6 bases not matched to a gene; V was cut back by 0 bases and J by 5 bases. CDR1 and CDR2 from the germline V gene are NSQYPW and LRSPGD (reference sequence). The length of the CDR3 is 16 residues. The CDR3 spells CTCSAERQGPNERLFF. Incomplete CDR3 DNA: TGCACCTGCAGTGCAGAAAGACAGGGCCCTAACGAA.

To note about this clone: Gene names and germline refer to mouse. CDR3 sequence: CASSQTGGANTLYF. The covered CDR3 bases are TGTGCCAGCAGCCAAACAGGGGGCGCGAAC. The chain carries TRBV13-3 and TRBJ2-4; 9 positions agree with TRBD1. The CDR3 end lies 4 residues beyond the end of the read and is filled in from the germline J gene. CDR1 is NNHDY, CDR2 SYVADS, per germline. This CDR3 spans 14 amino acids.

This clone was picked up many times. The database protein in TCRdb disagrees with the DNA translation at residue 12; the sequence shown here was translated from the DNA. The genes and germline here are from mouse. Sequencing ends 3 residues short of the CDR3 end; the germline J gene provides the rest. This chain joins TRBV1 and TRBJ1-6; 9 bases align to TRBD1. Being an ORF, TRBJ1-6 has a function that is uncertain. J was trimmed by 7 bases and V by 3 bases; bases with no gene match: 4. Germline CDR1 NSQYPW, CDR2 LRSPGD (reference sequence). The CDR3 extends over 15 amino acids. The part of the CDR3 DNA that was read is TGCACCTGCAGTGCCCCGGACAGGGGCAATTCGCCC. The encoded protein is CTCSAPDRGNSP. From start to end, the CDR3 is CTCSAPDRGNSPLYF.

Regarding this clone: Each gene name is a mouse one. The read halts 4 residues ahead of the CDR3 end, with the missing end drawn from the germline J gene. The chain links TRBV31 to TRBJ1-4; the D gene is possibly TRBD1 (5 bases). Between the trimmed V and J ends, which lost 1 base and 3 bases, there was a span of 9 bases. Germline values: CDR1 GKSSPN, CDR2 SITVG. This CDR3 spans 14 amino acids. The CDR3 region is CAWSRGDPNERLFF. The DNA read from the CDR3 is TGTGCCTGGAGTCGGGGGGACCCCAACGAA. Full variable domain (missing parts from reference TRBV31 and TRBJ1-4): AQTIHQWPVAEIKAVGSPLSLGCTIKGKSSPNLYWYWQATGGTLQQLFYSITVGQVESVVQLNLSASRPKDDQFILSTEKLLLSHSGFYLCAWSRGDPNERLFFGHGTKLSVL.

Notes on this clone: Mouse germline and gene names are used. The CDR3 end is not reached by the read, which stops 4 residues before it; the germline J gene fills it in. V usage is TRBV1 and J usage is TRBJ2-3, with 8 bases identical to TRBD1. In germline, CDR1 is NSQYPW, CDR2 LRSPGD (reference sequence). The CDR3 is made up of 16 amino acids. J lost 0 bases, V lost 3 bases, and 5 bases had no gene match. The DNA read from the CDR3 is TGCACCTGCAGTGCCGTCTACAGGGGGAGTGCAGAA. Its protein product is CTCSAVYRGSAE. The CDR3 as a whole reads CTCSAVYRGSAETLYF.

This clone was seen only a few times. Gene names denote mouse genes. The CDR3 extends 4 residues past the end of the read, so its final part is completed from the germline J gene. The chain joins TRBV13-3 to TRBJ1-4; weak D call: TRBD1 (5 bases). The CDR3 has 17 amino acids. Germline V gene lookup returns CDR1 NNHDY and CDR2 SYVADS. The germline V and J ends were trimmed by 3 bases and 3 bases, with 18 bases remaining between them. Incomplete CDR3 DNA: TGTGCCAGCAGTGGAGCGGAATCTGGACACACCAACGAA. Its translation is CASSGAESGHTNE. The whole CDR3 protein reads CASSGAESGHTNERLFF.

This clone was detected a few times. The gene names given are mouse names. The sequence runs out 4 residues before the end of the CDR3; the remainder is reconstructed from the germline J gene. This rearrangement joins TRBV13-2 to TRBJ2-3; TRBD2 matches at 8 bases. Looked up from germline, CDR1 is NNHNN and CDR2 is SYGAGS (reference sequence). The CDR3 length is 17 residues. V dropped 1 base and J dropped 1; count of bases not matched to a gene: 8. The CDR3 reads CASGDPWGERGAETLYF. The DNA read from the CDR3 is TGTGCCAGCGGTGATCCCTGGGGGGAGAGAGGTGCAGAA.

On this clone: Gene names are the mouse ones. The missing CDR3 end, 4 residues past where the read stops, is filled in from the germline J gene. The rearrangement joins TRBV31 to TRBJ2-5; 8 bases map to TRBD2. Germline V gene sequence: CDR1 GKSSPN, CDR2 SITVG. This CDR3 is built from 15 residues. V lost 0 bases and J lost 3; bases outside the gene matches: 5. This CDR3 reads CAWSLGGLEQDTQYF. The CDR3 bases that were read are TGTGCCTGGAGTCTAGGGGGACTGGAACAAGAC.

Remarks on this clone: The gene names here belong to mouse. The read stops 4 residues short of the end of the CDR3; the missing end is completed from the germline J gene. The chain recombines TRBV1 with TRBJ2-3, with D tentatively TRBD1 (8 bases). V lost 3 bases and J 1 base, leaving 11 bases between the germline ends. This CDR3 region has 15 residues. The germline V gene encodes CDR1 NSQYPW and CDR2 LRSPGD (reference sequence). The sequenced CDR3 bases are TGCACCTGCAGTGCCACAGGGGGGCGTGCAGAA. Its protein is CTCSATGGRAE. The full CDR3 protein is CTCSATGGRAETLYF.

This clone has more than one count but fewer than ten. The gene names here belong to mouse. The read ends 4 residues before the CDR3 terminus; that terminus is restored from the germline J gene. The rearrangement uses TRBV19 and TRBJ2-4, with a possible D match to TRBD1 (5 bases). This CDR3 is built from 13 residues. Per the germline V gene, CDR1 is FNHDT and CDR2 is SITEND (reference sequence). Trimming stripped 6 bases from V and 2 bases from J, with 10 bases between. CDR3 protein: CASTPRVQNTLYF. The part of the CDR3 DNA that was read is TGTGCCAGCACCCCCAGGGTTCAAAAC.